These 10 T cell receptor beta chains originate from one sample sequenced in a study of neurological immune-mediated disorders. TCRdb re-called the 5' RACE reads with MiXCR, one entry per CDR3 protein. The sample lists fewer than 25,000 distinct CDR3 sequences, over 10% occurring once. Sequencing was carried out using PBMCs. All receptors derive from a woman in her forties with HTLV-1-associated myelopathy (HAM/TSP).

This clonotype was recorded at least ten times. The CDR3 bases are TGTGCCAGCAGATTAAGGGCCGGGACAGGGGGAAACTATGGCTACACCTTC. It codes for CASRLRAGTGGNYGYTF. The rearrangement joins TRBV7-8 to TRBJ1-2; TRBD1 matches 11 bases. With V trimmed by 6 bases and J by 2 bases, 11 bases remained unmatched. The CDR3 consists of 17 residues. Germline V gene sequence: CDR1 SGHVS, CDR2 FQNEAQ.

This clonotype was recorded at least ten times. This chain connects TRBV5-1 to TRBJ2-5; 8 bases line up with TRBD2. V lost 7 bases to trimming and J lost 2 bases; unmatched junction nucleotides: 4. The CDR3 spans 13 residues. Germline V gene lookup returns CDR1 SGHRS and CDR2 YFSETQ. CDR3 DNA sequence: TGCGCCAGCGGCCGGGGGGGGCAAGAGACCCAGTACTTC. It translates to CASGRGGQETQYF. The full variable domain, with the rest looked up from reference TRBV5-1 and TRBJ2-5, is KAGVTQTPRYLIKTRGQQVTLSCSPISGHRSVSWYQQTPGQGLQFLFEYFSETQRNKGNFPGRFSGRQFSNSRSEMNVSTLELGDSALYLCASGRGGQETQYFGPGTRLLVL.

This clonotype was counted ten times or more. The chain carries TRBV20-1 and TRBJ2-1; D could derive from TRBD1 or TRBD2 (5 bases each). CDR1 is DFQATT and CDR2 is SNEGSKA in the germline V gene (reference sequence). The CDR3 is 14 amino acids. The V end was cut by 5 bases, the J end by 6 bases, with 17 bases between. CDR3 protein: CSADPGTMGNEQFF. DNA of the CDR3: TGCAGTGCTGACCCCGGGACGATGGGCAATGAGCAGTTCTTC.

This clonotype occurred many times. The V call is TRBV20-1, the J call TRBJ2-5; D ambiguous. The CDR3 contains 15 residues. Trimming cost V 0 bases and J 3 bases, with 14 bases left between them. Germline V gives CDR1 DFQATT, CDR2 SNEGSKA (reference sequence). DNA of the CDR3: TGCAGTGCTAGAGATGTTGGAATCCTCGAAGAGACCCAGTACTTC. It is translated as CSARDVGILEETQYF.

This clonotype was observed many times. The genes are TRBV20-1 and TRBJ2-1; D may be TRBD1 or TRBD2 (6 bases each). The CDR3 loop spans 12 amino acids. Germline assignment: CDR1 DFQATT and CDR2 SNEGSKA (reference sequence). V was trimmed by 7 bases and J by 3 bases, leaving 10 bases between them. The CDR3 DNA sequence: TGCAGTGGCAGGGGACTCTACAATGAGCAGTTCTTC. Translation: CSGRGLYNEQFF.

There are many counts of this clonotype. This chain joins TRBV20-1 and TRBJ2-5, with unresolved D. CDR1 and CDR2 from the germline V gene are DFQATT and SNEGSKA (reference sequence). V was cut by 4 bases and J by 5 bases, with 14 bases left in between. CDR3 size: 13 residues. CDR3 amino acids: CSAKAPPKETQYF. The DNA for the CDR3 is TGCAGTGCTAAGGCCCCCCCGAAGGAGACCCAGTACTTC.

The sample holds many counts of this clonotype. The chain links TRBV7-9 to TRBJ2-7, with 7 bases that match TRBD1. After removal of 2 bases from V and 6 bases from J, the junction contained 4 bases not matched to a gene. The CDR3 covers 13 residues. Germline CDR1 is SEHNR and CDR2 is FQNEAQ (reference sequence). CDR3 sequence reads: CASSLTGAAEQYF. CDR3 nucleotides: TGTGCCAGCAGCTTAACAGGGGCGGCCGAGCAGTACTTC.

At least ten counts were recorded for this clonotype. The rearrangement joins TRBV11-3 to TRBJ1-6, with a weak D call TRBD1 (5 bases). V was shortened by 7 bases and J by 6 bases, with 13 bases between the two germline ends. Germline V gene lookup returns CDR1 SGHNT and CDR2 YENEEA. This CDR3 has 14 residues. Here the CDR3 DNA reads TGTGCCAGCATGGGCCAGGGTGGTAATTCACCCCTCCACTTT. It is translated as CASMGQGGNSPLHF.

This clonotype was seen repeatedly, ten times or more. The V gene is TRBV27, the J gene TRBJ2-7, with 8 bases that match TRBD1. Trimming at V came to 4 bases and at J to 1 base, leaving 3 bases not matched to a gene. CDR3 size: 14 residues. CDR1 is MNHEY, CDR2 SMNVEV, per germline (reference sequence). CDR3 coding DNA: TGTGCCAGCAGTTCGGGACAGGAGTCCTACGAGCAGTACTTC. Its translation is CASSSGQESYEQYF.

In this sample, this clonotype turned up many times. V and J are TRBV5-1 and TRBJ2-5; 13 bases agree with TRBD2. With V trimmed by 0 bases and J by 1 base, 0 bases remained unmatched. Germline V CDR1 and CDR2: SGHRS, YFSETQ. The length of the CDR3 is 16 residues. DNA of the CDR3: TGCGCCAGCAGCTTGGGACTAGCGGGGGGCCAAGAGACCCAGTACTTC. As protein: CASSLGLAGGQETQYF.